This entry lists 2 T cell receptor beta chains sequenced from one sample in a study of CD4+ T cells in melanoma. TCRdb's copy holds only in-frame clones and misses some; the assay was immunoSEQ multiplex PCR. The data hold 120,000 to 150,000 clones, with 85% to 95% observed a single time. The receptors stem from a human donor with melanoma.

The chain has TRBV7-9 and TRBJ2-3; 7 bases match TRBD1. This CDR3 is 14 amino acids long. The trim removed 5 bases at V and 6 bases at J, leaving 8 bases unmatched. The germline V gene encodes CDR1 SEHNR and CDR2 FQNEAQ (reference sequence). The CDR3 reads CASSARGPGDTQYF. The CDR3 nucleotides read TGTGCCAGCAGCGCGAGGGGGCCGGGGGATACGCAGTATTTT. The full variable domain, in which reference TRBV7-9 and TRBJ2-3 provide the parts outside the CDR3, is DTGVSQNPRHKITKRGQNVTFRCDPISEHNRLYWYRQTLGQGPEFLTYFQNEAQLEKSRLLSDRFSAERPKGSFSTLEIQRTEQGDSAMYLCASSARGPGDTQYFGPGTRLTVL.

The CDR3, as DNA: TGTGCCAGCAAAAGGAATGAGTGGGGAGTTAACTATGGCTACACCTTC. Its translation: CASKRNEWGVNYGYTF. The chain uses TRBV2 and TRBJ1-2; no clear D gene. Trimming took 7 bases from V and 1 from J, leaving 19 bases between them. Germline-derived CDR1 and CDR2 are SNHLY and FYNNEI. The CDR3 loop spans 16 amino acids. Based on the CDR3 plus reference TRBV2 and TRBJ1-2, the full variable domain is EPEVTQTPSHQVTQMGQEVILRCVPISNHLYFYWYRQILGQKVEFLVSFYNNEISEKSEIFDDQFSVERPDGSNFTLKIRSTKLEDSAMYFCASKRNEWGVNYGYTFGSGTRLTVV.